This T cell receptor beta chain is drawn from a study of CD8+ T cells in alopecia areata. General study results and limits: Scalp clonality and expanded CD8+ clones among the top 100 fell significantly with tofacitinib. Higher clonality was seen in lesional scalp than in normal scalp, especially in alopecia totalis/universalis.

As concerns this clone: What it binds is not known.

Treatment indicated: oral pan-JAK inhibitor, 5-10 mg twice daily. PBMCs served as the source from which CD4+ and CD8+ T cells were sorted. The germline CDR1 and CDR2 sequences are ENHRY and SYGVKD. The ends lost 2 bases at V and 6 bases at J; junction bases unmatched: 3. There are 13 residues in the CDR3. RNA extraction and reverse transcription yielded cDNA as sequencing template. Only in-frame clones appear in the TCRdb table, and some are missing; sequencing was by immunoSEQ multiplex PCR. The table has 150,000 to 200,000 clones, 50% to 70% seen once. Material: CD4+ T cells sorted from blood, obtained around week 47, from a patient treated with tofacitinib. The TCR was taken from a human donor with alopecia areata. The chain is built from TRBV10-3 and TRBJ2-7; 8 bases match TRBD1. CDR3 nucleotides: TGTGCCATCAGTGAGAAACAGGGGGGCGAGCAGTACTTC. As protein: CAISEKQGGEQYF.